The clone carrying this TCR beta chain was found a few times. The data derive from a study of blood T cell repertoires in COVID-19. For the study at large: Some COVID-19 samples were acute and others convalescent; all came from the United States, Italy and Spain. Sources were T cells, B-cell-depleted T cells, or PBMCs; the material itself was cDNA or gDNA.

This CDR3 region has 14 residues. Germline assignment: CDR1 MNHEY and CDR2 SVGAGI. V dropped 4 bases and J dropped 3; count of bases not matched to a gene: 4. In the authors' workflow: Cell counts per sample came from amplifying reference gene primers. Measured with immunoSEQ multiplex PCR; TCRdb has only the in-frame clones, and not every one. V and J calls and clone size are those listed in that table; D and trimming were worked out from the DNA. The table lists 200,000 to 250,000 clones, around nine tenths of them singletons. Sequencing was carried out using peripheral blood. The chain carries TRBV6-5 and TRBJ1-1; TRBD1 agrees at 8 bases. The TCR comes from a man at least 80 years old with acute or convalescent COVID-19. As DNA, the CDR3 is TGTGCCAGCAGTTGGACAGGGTGGGACACTGAAGCTTTCTTT. Protein sequence: CASSWTGWDTEAFF.